Following are 7 T cell receptor beta chains from one sample sequenced in a study of shared clonotypes between healthy human individuals (dated by TCRdb to about 2020). The library was generated by the immunoSEQ multiplex PCR assay. Not all clones reach the TCRdb copy of this immuneACCESS table, which keeps in-frame sequences only. Checked studies attribute under half of the gap to unresolved V genes and leave the rest unexplained. The sample table shows roughly 2 million clones, and about 95% are seen once. The top ten clones comprise 0.85% to 1.3% of the sample. CD8 naive samples were obtained by positive selection for CCR7 among CD45RO-negative cells, yielding a CD45RA+CCR7+ population from which TemRA cells were excluded. The sequenced material came from naive CD8+ T cells sorted from blood. The cell subset or site label, read with the paper, signifies: CD45RA+CCR7+. These receptor sequences come from a young man in good health.

The V and J genes are TRBV7-9 and TRBJ1-2, with D uncertain. V was trimmed by 4 bases and J by 5 bases, leaving 11 bases between them. Germline values: CDR1 SEHNR, CDR2 FQNEAQ (reference sequence). The CDR3 covers 13 residues. The CDR3 region is CASSSNTGYGYTF. Here the CDR3 DNA reads TGTGCCAGCAGCTCTAATACCGGTTATGGCTACACCTTC.

In DNA, the CDR3 is TGTGCCAGCAGCGTAGCTGCAGGGGGGGTTTATGGCTACACCTTC. Protein: CASSVAAGGVYGYTF. The rearrangement uses TRBV9 and TRBJ1-2; 7 nucleotides match TRBD1. The CDR3 length is 15 residues. Germline V gives CDR1 SGDLS, CDR2 YYNGEE. J gave up 5 bases and V 0 bases, and 7 bases lay outside the gene matches.

This chain links TRBV4-1 with TRBJ2-7, with 9 bases that match TRBD2. This CDR3 comprises 15 residues. In germline, CDR1 is MGHRA, CDR2 YSYEKL. The ends lost 2 bases at V and 1 base at J; junction bases unmatched: 3. DNA for the CDR3: TGCGCCAGCAGCCAATCCCTAGCGGGATCCTACGAGCAGTACTTC. Its protein is CASSQSLAGSYEQYF.

The J gene is TRBJ1-1, the V gene TRBV7-9; D is ambiguous. CDR3 length: 14 residues. Germline CDR1 reads SEHNR; CDR2 reads FQNEAQ (reference sequence). Trimming removed 2 bases at V and 5 bases at J, with 12 bases between. CDR3 sequence: CASSLSPPKTEAFF. The CDR3 DNA is TGTGCCAGCAGCTTAAGTCCCCCGAAGACTGAAGCTTTCTTT.

V and J are TRBV2 and TRBJ1-2; the match to TRBD1 covers 7 bases. This CDR3 is built from 15 residues. J gave up 8 bases and V 7 bases, and 16 bases lay outside the gene matches. CDR1 is SNHLY, CDR2 FYNNEI, per germline. The chain's CDR3 is CASTDRTGEPGGYTF. The DNA of the CDR3 is TGTGCCAGCACGGACCGGACAGGCGAGCCGGGGGGCTACACCTTC.

A note on this clone: Other DNA sequences in the same sample also yield this CDR3. The chain carries TRBV4-3 and TRBJ2-5, with D perhaps given as TRBD1 or TRBD2 (5 bases each). The V end lost 0 bases, the J end lost 5 bases, and 13 bases lay between the germline ends. The CDR3 is 15 amino acids. The germline V gene encodes CDR1 LGHNA and CDR2 YSLEER. The CDR3 DNA is TGCGCCAGCAGCCAAGATCGAGGGGCAGGGGAGACCCAGTACTTC. Residues: CASSQDRGAGETQYF.

The chain links TRBV6-1 to TRBJ2-7; TRBD2 is a possible D gene (7 bases). Germline CDR1 MNHNS, CDR2 SASEGT. The CDR3 sequence is 13 residues long. DNA of the CDR3: TGTGACGGGGGGACATCAGTCGCCTACGAGCAGTACTTC. This translates into CDGGTSVAYEQYF.